The text below deals with one T cell receptor (beta chain). The antigen is undetermined. V was shortened by 1 base and J by 2 bases, with 11 bases between the two germline ends. The CDR3 covers 15 residues. Germline V gene sequence: CDR1 SEHNR, CDR2 FQNEAQ (reference sequence). The data were obtained in a study of neoadjuvant anti-PD-1 for oral cavity cancer. Overall study results and limits: With three patients per group, TCR findings need larger cohorts. Non-responders to neoadjuvant nivolumab had significantly more clonal PBMC T cells than responders.

Sequencing was performed with immunoSEQ multiplex PCR; in TCRdb, only in-frame clones are kept and a portion is missing. The profile shows 13,000 to 15,000 clones, 65% to 70% of them singletons. V and J are TRBV7-9 and TRBJ2-5; no clear D. The specimen comprised PBMCs, sampled before nivolumab (anti-PD-1) treatment. The clonotype comes from a person aged 40 to 85 with oral cavity squamous cell carcinoma. The CDR3 is CASSLEKGRQETQYF. In DNA, the CDR3 is TGTGCCAGCAGCTTAGAGAAAGGTCGGCAAGAGACCCAGTACTTC.